The T cell receptor (beta chain) described here comes from a study of naive and memory T cell subsets. Many counts were recorded for this clonotype. Indicated treatment: skin biopsy from PPD injection site in Mantoux-positive individual. A UMI-containing oligonucleotide was joined by 3' ligation to the TCR cDNA template. Ligated cDNA underwent four rounds of PCR with nested alpha and beta constant region primers and SP2. Alpha and beta constant region primers primed reverse transcription for blood and skin samples. Using its own MiXCR run on the UMI-ligation and nested PCR reads, TCRdb lists one record per CDR3 protein. The sample yields about 37,000 distinct CDR3 sequences, about 11% seen once. This receptor was obtained from an adult in good health. The sample was skin, taken from a tuberculin skin test site.

The CDR3 protein is CAWSGGLAGSYEQYF. The CDR3 DNA follows: TGTGCCTGGAGTGGAGGGCTAGCGGGGTCCTACGAGCAGTACTTC. This rearrangement joins TRBV30 to TRBJ2-7; TRBD2 matches 9 bases. CDR1 is GTSNPN and CDR2 is SVGIG in the germline V gene (reference sequence). The V gene end was trimmed by 1 base and the J gene end by 1 base; junction bases not matched to a gene: 5. The CDR3 length is 15 residues.